This T cell receptor (beta chain) was profiled in a study of T cells in Graves' hyperthyroidism and ophthalmopathy. Template material for amplifying TCR beta CDR3 regions consisted of RNA transcripts. First-round RT-PCR of the TCR CDR3 relied on the HTBI primer set. TCRdb redid the calling of the multiplex PCR reads with MiXCR, one entry per CDR3 protein. The repertoire includes approximately 500,000 distinct CDR3 sequences, around 46% of them detected once, and more than 7% sits in the top ten. This clonotype was observed a single time. V was pared by 1 base and J by 6 bases, with 17 bases of the junction left unmatched. This CDR3 has 18 residues. Germline V gene sequence: CDR1 SGHTA, CDR2 FQGNSA.

The sample consisted of peripheral blood or thyroid tissue (not recorded which). The chain is built from TRBV7-2 and TRBJ2-7, with 8 bases that match TRBD1. The receptor was isolated from a woman aged 18-29 years with Graves' hyperthyroidism. Here the CDR3 reads CASSLDRDRYRNGGEQYF. DNA of the CDR3: TGTGCCAGCAGCTTAGACCGGGACAGGTATAGGAACGGAGGCGAGCAGTACTTC.